This is a list of T cell receptor beta chains from one sample in a study of blood T cell repertoires in COVID-19. Generated by immunoSEQ multiplex PCR, the TCRdb table keeps only in-frame clones and is missing some. The sample consists of 300,000 to 400,000 clones, 85% of them appearing once. Sequenced material: PBMCs or T cells enriched from blood (not recorded which). Every receptor here comes from a woman aged 25 to 45 who had been exposed to COVID-19. Each CDR3 is given with its conserved first and last residue. Fields, in order: V gene, clone size, J gene, D gene, CDR3 DNA, CDR3 protein. A D gene is named only where the DNA matches it firmly. Clone size is given for some rows only: seen once, a few or many times, or a class if the clone is expanded.

V gene: TRBV6-6
clone size: -
J gene: TRBJ2-7
D gene: -
CDR3 DNA: TGTGCCAGCAGTTACGGTCAGTTTATGAACTACGAGCAGTACTTC
CDR3 protein: CASSYGQFMNYEQYF

V gene: TRBV4-2
clone size: -
J gene: TRBJ2-7
D gene: -
CDR3 DNA: TGTGCCAGCAGCCTCGAGGCTCTAGCGAACCACTACGAGCAGTACTTC
CDR3 protein: CASSLEALANHYEQYF

V gene: TRBV7-3
clone size: -
J gene: TRBJ2-1
D gene: TRBD2
CDR3 DNA: TGTGCCAGCAGCTTATCAGTCCTGGGACTATCGATCGATGAGCAGTTCTTC
CDR3 protein: CASSLSVLGLSIDEQFF

V gene: TRBV11-2
clone size: -
J gene: TRBJ2-2
D gene: -
CDR3 DNA: TGTGCCAGCAGCTTAGGAAGACAGTCGCACACCGGGGAGCTGTTTTTT
CDR3 protein: CASSLGRQSHTGELFF

V gene: TRBV5-5
clone size: -
J gene: TRBJ1-1
D gene: -
CDR3 DNA: TGTGCCAGCAGCTTGACAGGGAAGAACACTGAAGCTTTCTTT
CDR3 protein: CASSLTGKNTEAFF

V gene: TRBV4-2
clone size: -
J gene: TRBJ2-5
D gene: -
CDR3 DNA: TGTGCCAGCAGCCAAGAGACTAGGGTTCTAGAGACCCAGTACTTC
CDR3 protein: CASSQETRVLETQYF

V gene: TRBV5-1
clone size: -
J gene: TRBJ1-2
D gene: TRBD1
CDR3 DNA: TGCGCCAGCAGCTCCCGACAGGGGAGCAGGGGGAACTATGGCTACACCTTC
CDR3 protein: CASSSRQGSRGNYGYTF

V gene: TRBV7-8
clone size: few
J gene: TRBJ2-5
D gene: TRBD2
CDR3 DNA: TGTGCCAGCAGCTGGGGGACTAGCGGGAACCAAGAGACCCAGTACTTC
CDR3 protein: CASSWGTSGNQETQYF

V gene: TRBV27
clone size: -
J gene: TRBJ1-2
D gene: TRBD1
CDR3 DNA: TGTGCCAGCAGTTTGAACCCCGGGACAGGGAACTATGGCTACACCTTC
CDR3 protein: CASSLNPGTGNYGYTF

V gene: TRBV27
clone size: -
J gene: TRBJ1-6
D gene: -
CDR3 DNA: TGTGCCAGCAGTTGGCATAATTCACCCCTCCACTTT
CDR3 protein: CASSWHNSPLHF

V gene: TRBV4-3
clone size: -
J gene: TRBJ1-3
D gene: -
CDR3 DNA: TGCGCCAGCAGCCAAGATTACCGGGGCTCTGGAAACACCATATATTTT
CDR3 protein: CASSQDYRGSGNTIYF

V gene: TRBV7-9
clone size: -
J gene: TRBJ1-4
D gene: TRBD1
CDR3 DNA: TGTGCCAGCAGCTTAGATCAGGGGGACCGGTTTTTT
CDR3 protein: CASSLDQGDRFF

V gene: TRBV9
clone size: -
J gene: TRBJ2-7
D gene: TRBD2
CDR3 DNA: TGTGCCAGCAGCGCGTCCCTAGCGGGAGGCCACTACGAGCAGTACTTC
CDR3 protein: CASSASLAGGHYEQYF

V gene: TRBV7-9
clone size: -
J gene: TRBJ2-3
D gene: -
CDR3 DNA: TGTGCCAGCAGCTTAGTCGTGGGAGGTACGCAGTATTTT
CDR3 protein: CASSLVVGGTQYF

V gene: TRBV4-1
clone size: once
J gene: TRBJ1-4
D gene: -
CDR3 DNA: TGCGCCAGCAGCCGACAGGTGAATGAAAAACTGTTTTTT
CDR3 protein: CASSRQVNEKLFF

V gene: TRBV30
clone size: -
J gene: TRBJ1-4
D gene: -
CDR3 DNA: TGTGCCTGGAGTGTCGGGGAAAAACTGTTTTTT
CDR3 protein: CAWSVGEKLFF

V gene: TRBV7-8
clone size: -
J gene: TRBJ2-7
D gene: -
CDR3 DNA: TGTGCCAGCAGCTATCCATTGGGCAGGGGACCCGAGCAGTACTTC
CDR3 protein: CASSYPLGRGPEQYF

V gene: TRBV28
clone size: -
J gene: TRBJ2-2
D gene: -
CDR3 DNA: TGTGCCAGCAGTTTAACAGGGCACGGGGAGCTGTTTTTT
CDR3 protein: CASSLTGHGELFF

V gene: TRBV2
clone size: -
J gene: TRBJ2-7
D gene: -
CDR3 DNA: TGTGCCAGCAGTCTACAGGTGAACGAGCAGTACTTC
CDR3 protein: CASSLQVNEQYF

V gene: TRBV2
clone size: once
J gene: TRBJ2-3
D gene: TRBD2
CDR3 DNA: TGTGCCAGCAGCCCCGGACTAGCGGGAGTGGGGACAGATACGCAGTATTTT
CDR3 protein: CASSPGLAGVGTDTQYF

V gene: TRBV7-9
clone size: -
J gene: TRBJ2-2
D gene: -
CDR3 DNA: TGTGCCAGCAGCCAGGACAGCGGGGAGCTGTTTTTT
CDR3 protein: CASSQDSGELFF

V gene: TRBV19
clone size: -
J gene: TRBJ1-3
D gene: -
CDR3 DNA: TGTGCCAGTAGTATAAGCGGGGCACACTCTGGAAACACCATATATTTT
CDR3 protein: CASSISGAHSGNTIYF

V gene: TRBV28
clone size: -
J gene: TRBJ1-5
D gene: TRBD1
CDR3 DNA: TGTGCCAGCAGTGCTGACAGGGCAGGGGATCAGCCCCAGCATTTT
CDR3 protein: CASSADRAGDQPQHF

V gene: TRBV19
clone size: -
J gene: TRBJ2-7
D gene: TRBD2
CDR3 DNA: TGTGCCAGTAGTATTCCCAGCGGGGGCCTCGTAGGCGAGCAGTACTTC
CDR3 protein: CASSIPSGGLVGEQYF

V gene: TRBV28
clone size: -
J gene: TRBJ2-7
D gene: -
CDR3 DNA: TGTGCCAGCAGTTTCCTCCTCTCTTTCGAGCAGTACTTC
CDR3 protein: CASSFLLSFEQYF

V gene: TRBV6-5
clone size: -
J gene: TRBJ1-2
D gene: -
CDR3 DNA: TGTGCCAGCAGTTCGGAGGGGACGAGGGGCTACACCTTC
CDR3 protein: CASSSEGTRGYTF

V gene: TRBV6-1
clone size: -
J gene: TRBJ1-5
D gene: -
CDR3 DNA: TGTGCCAGCAGTGAAGTTGCAGGGGTACAGCCCCAGCATTTT
CDR3 protein: CASSEVAGVQPQHF

V gene: TRBV9
clone size: -
J gene: TRBJ2-7
D gene: TRBD2
CDR3 DNA: TGTGCCAGCAGCGTAGGGGCGGGAGTCTCCTACGAGCAGTACTTC
CDR3 protein: CASSVGAGVSYEQYF

V gene: TRBV7-8
clone size: -
J gene: TRBJ1-4
D gene: -
CDR3 DNA: TGTGCCAGCAGCTTGCAGCGAGTTCTCACAACTAATGAAAAACTGTTTTTT
CDR3 protein: CASSLQRVLTTNEKLFF

V gene: TRBV5-4
clone size: -
J gene: TRBJ1-1
D gene: -
CDR3 DNA: TGTGCCAGCAGCACCTCGACAGGGAACACTGAAGCTTTCTTT
CDR3 protein: CASSTSTGNTEAFF

V gene: TRBV7-3
clone size: -
J gene: TRBJ2-1
D gene: -
CDR3 DNA: TGTGCCAGCAGCCGGGAGATAGCGGATCGTTACTCCTACAATGAGCAGTTCTTC
CDR3 protein: CASSREIADRYSYNEQFF

V gene: TRBV12-1
clone size: -
J gene: TRBJ2-2
D gene: -
CDR3 DNA: TGTGCCAGCAGCTTTGCCCCAACAGGGGTCGTGGACACCGGGGAGCTGTTTTTT
CDR3 protein: CASSFAPTGVVDTGELFF

V gene: TRBV24-1
clone size: once
J gene: TRBJ2-7
D gene: TRBD2
CDR3 DNA: TGTGCCACCGGTTCGGGGGGGCTGTCCGAGCAGTACTTC
CDR3 protein: CATGSGGLSEQYF

V gene: TRBV27
clone size: -
J gene: TRBJ1-2
D gene: TRBD1
CDR3 DNA: TGTGCCAGCAGTTTAGGACAGGGGACCTATGGCTACACCTTC
CDR3 protein: CASSLGQGTYGYTF

V gene: TRBV18
clone size: many
J gene: TRBJ2-7
D gene: TRBD1
CDR3 DNA: TGTGCCAGCTCACCCGGGACAGGGTGGGAGCAGTACTTC
CDR3 protein: CASSPGTGWEQYF

V gene: TRBV28
clone size: -
J gene: TRBJ1-5
D gene: -
CDR3 DNA: TGTGCCAGCAGTTTGACAGATGGAGGGAATCAGCCCCAGCATTTT
CDR3 protein: CASSLTDGGNQPQHF

V gene: TRBV5-1
clone size: -
J gene: TRBJ2-1
D gene: TRBD2
CDR3 DNA: TGCGCCAGCAGCCCCCCTATCCGGGAGGGTTTCGGGGAGCAGTTCTTC
CDR3 protein: CASSPPIREGFGEQFF

V gene: TRBV3-1/TRBV3-2
clone size: -
J gene: TRBJ1-2
D gene: -
CDR3 DNA: TGTGCCAGCAGCCAAGAACACGGCGGGGGGGGACACTATGGCTACACCTTC
CDR3 protein: CASSQEHGGGGHYGYTF

V gene: TRBV28
clone size: few
J gene: TRBJ2-2
D gene: TRBD1
CDR3 DNA: TGTGCCAGCAGGGGGTCGGGACAGACAAACACCGGGGAGCTGTTTTTT
CDR3 protein: CASRGSGQTNTGELFF

V gene: TRBV2
clone size: -
J gene: TRBJ2-7
D gene: TRBD1
CDR3 DNA: TGTGCCAGCAGTGAAGCGGTAGTTACGGGACAGGGATACTACGAGCAGTACTTC
CDR3 protein: CASSEAVVTGQGYYEQYF

V gene: TRBV10-3
clone size: -
J gene: TRBJ1-1
D gene: TRBD1
CDR3 DNA: TGTGCCATCAGTGTCCGACAGGGGCACACTGAAGCTTTCTTT
CDR3 protein: CAISVRQGHTEAFF

V gene: TRBV4-2
clone size: -
J gene: TRBJ1-1
D gene: TRBD1
CDR3 DNA: TGTGCCAGCAGCCAGAGACAGGGCGGAAACACTGAAGCTTTCTTT
CDR3 protein: CASSQRQGGNTEAFF